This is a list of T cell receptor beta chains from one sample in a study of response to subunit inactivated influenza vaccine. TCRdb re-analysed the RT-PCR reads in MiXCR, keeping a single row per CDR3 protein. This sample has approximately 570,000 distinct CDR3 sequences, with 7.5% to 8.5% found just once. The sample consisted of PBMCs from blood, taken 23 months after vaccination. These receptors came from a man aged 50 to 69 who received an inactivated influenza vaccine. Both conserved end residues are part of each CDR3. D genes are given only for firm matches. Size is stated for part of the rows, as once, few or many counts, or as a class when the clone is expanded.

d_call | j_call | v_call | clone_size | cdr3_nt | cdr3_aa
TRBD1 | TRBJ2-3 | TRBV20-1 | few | TGCAGTGCTAGAGATCACAGGGGGCTCCCCCCAGATACGCAGTATTTT | CSARDHRGLPPDTQYF
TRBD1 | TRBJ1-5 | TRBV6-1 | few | TGTGCCAGCAGAGACAGGGGTAGCAATCAGCCCCAGCATTTT | CASRDRGSNQPQHF
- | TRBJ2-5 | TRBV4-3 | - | TGCGCCAGCAGCCAGATGGCAGGGCAGTACCAAGAGACCCAGTACTTC | CASSQMAGQYQETQYF
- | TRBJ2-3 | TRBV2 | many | TGTGCCAGCAGAGGTCAGCGAGGCTCAGATACGCAGTATTTT | CASRGQRGSDTQYF
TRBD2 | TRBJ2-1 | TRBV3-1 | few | TGTGCCAGCTGCCAAGGTCGGACTAGGAACAATGAGCAGTTCTTC | CASCQGRTRNNEQFF
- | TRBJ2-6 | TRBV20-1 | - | TGCAGTGCTAGAGTCACCGGGCTAAACTCTGGGGCCAACGTCCTGACTTTC | CSARVTGLNSGANVLTF
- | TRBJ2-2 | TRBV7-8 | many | TGTGCCAGCAGCTTAGCGGGGGATACCGGGGAGCTGTTTTTT | CASSLAGDTGELFF
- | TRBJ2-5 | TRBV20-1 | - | TGCAGTGCTAACCCCCCCGAACCTCAAGAGACCCAGTACTTC | CSANPPEPQETQYF
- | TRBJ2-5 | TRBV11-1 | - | TGTGCCAGCACCCGTTTGGGGGGCCCCCAAGAGACCCAGTACTTC | CASTRLGGPQETQYF
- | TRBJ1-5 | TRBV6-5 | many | TGTGCCAGCAGTTACTCGATGCACTTGCAGCCCCAGCATTTT | CASSYSMHLQPQHF
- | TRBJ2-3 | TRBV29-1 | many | TGCAGCGTCGATCGTAGCGGAGGCACAGATACGCAGTATTTT | CSVDRSGGTDTQYF
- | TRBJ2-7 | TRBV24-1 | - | TGTGCCACCAGTGATCGAGAGTCCTACGAGCAGTACTTC | CATSDRESYEQYF
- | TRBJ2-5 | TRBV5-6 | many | TGTGCCAGCAGCCATGACTACGCGGGACCTACCCAAGAGACCCAGTACTTC | CASSHDYAGPTQETQYF
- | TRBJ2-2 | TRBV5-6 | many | TGTGCCAGCAGCTTGTTTAACGTCCTCGGCGGGGAGCTGTTTTTT | CASSLFNVLGGELFF
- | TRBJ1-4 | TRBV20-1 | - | TGCAGTGCGAACCCCACAGGGAGCGGTAGAGGCGAACTGTTTTTT | CSANPTGSGRGELFF
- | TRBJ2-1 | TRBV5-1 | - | TGCGCCAGCAGCTTCAAGTTTGAGCAGTTCTTC | CASSFKFEQFF
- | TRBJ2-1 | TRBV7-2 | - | TGTGCCAGCAGCTTATACCCGGGAGCCTACAATGAGCAGTTCTTC | CASSLYPGAYNEQFF
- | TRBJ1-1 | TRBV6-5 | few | TGTGCCAGCAGTAGGGGAAGGGGGGAAGCTTTCTTT | CASSRGRGEAFF
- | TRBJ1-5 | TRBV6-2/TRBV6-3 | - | TGTGCCAGCAGACAAACATCAACAGGGATATCGGGCAATCAGCCCCAGCATTTT | CASRQTSTGISGNQPQHF
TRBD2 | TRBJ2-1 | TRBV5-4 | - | TGTGCCAGCAGCCCCACGACTAGCTCGAGGGCGGAGCAGTTCTTC | CASSPTTSSRAEQFF
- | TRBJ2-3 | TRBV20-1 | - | TGCAGTGCTAGAGAGACGAGGGGCTCAGATACGCAGTATTTT | CSARETRGSDTQYF
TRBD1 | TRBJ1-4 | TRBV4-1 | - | TGCGCCAGCAGGGTCCCGGGACAGGGAACGACTAATGAAAAACTGTTTTTT | CASRVPGQGTTNEKLFF
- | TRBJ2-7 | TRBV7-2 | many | TGTGCCAGCAGCCCCCGTAGTGGGAGAGAGTACGAGCAGTACTTC | CASSPRSGREYEQYF
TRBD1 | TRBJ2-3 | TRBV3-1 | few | TGTGCCAGCAGAGAACGGGGACAGGCCACAGATACGCAGTATTTT | CASRERGQATDTQYF
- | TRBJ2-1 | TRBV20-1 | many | TGCAGTGCTAGGGATGGACGGCGGGGTGCCCACAATGAGCAGTTCTTC | CSARDGRRGAHNEQFF
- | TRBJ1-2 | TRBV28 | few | TGTGCCAGCGGGGTCGGGCGTGGCTACACCTTC | CASGVGRGYTF
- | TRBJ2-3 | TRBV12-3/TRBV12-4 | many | TGTGCCAGCAGTCGAAGGGGGGAAAATGCAGATACGCAGTATTTT | CASSRRGENADTQYF
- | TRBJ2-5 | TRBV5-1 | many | TGCGCCAGCAGTAAACGGTCGGACACTAACCATCAAGAGACCCAGTACTTC | CASSKRSDTNHQETQYF